Below, 5 T cell receptor beta chains from the same sample are listed, as sequenced in a study of T cells after posttransplantation cyclophosphamide. Treatment was busulfan-fludarabine conditioning, a marrow graft, and cyclophosphamide on days +3 and +4. The table came from immunoSEQ multiplex PCR; TCRdb's copy has only in-frame clones and leaves some out. This sample yields under 20,000 clones, of which 74% are seen a single time; 25% to 35% belongs to the top ten. The material was PBMCs, obtained after an allogeneic stem cell transplant with post-transplant cyclophosphamide. The receptors derive from a male patient aged 25-45 years who received an allogeneic stem cell transplant from a related donor, was CMV-positive, and had acute GVHD only. Among the T cells, some may be from the graft donor.

V is TRBV30 and J is TRBJ1-1, with D tentatively TRBD1 (6 bases). V was pared by 5 bases and J by 8 bases, with 18 bases between. This CDR3 has 13 residues. CDR1 is GTSNPN and CDR2 is SVGIG in the germline V gene (reference sequence). The CDR3 spells CAWGRGGGPEAFF. The CDR3 DNA is TGTGCCTGGGGGAGGGGCGGGGGCCCGGAAGCTTTCTTT.

This clone was counted only a few times. The rearrangement joins TRBV5-1 to TRBJ2-2; D may be TRBD1 (5 bases). CDR1 SGHRS and CDR2 YFSETQ come from the germline V gene. Deletions cut 4 bases from V and 3 bases from J, with 16 bases between. The CDR3 totals 16 residues. CDR3 protein: CASSPQGSRHTGELFF. The CDR3 nucleotides read TGCGCCAGCAGCCCCCAGGGCTCCCGCCACACCGGGGAGCTGTTTTTT.

The J gene is TRBJ2-2, the V gene TRBV4-2; 8 nucleotides align to TRBD2. Germline V gene sequence: CDR1 LGHNA, CDR2 YNFKEQ. J was trimmed by 4 bases and V by 1 base; bases with no gene match: 8. The CDR3 loop spans 17 amino acids. CDR3 protein: CASSQVAGGAITGELFF. The DNA of the CDR3 is TGTGCCAGCAGCCAAGTTGCCGGGGGGGCCATCACCGGGGAGCTGTTTTTT.

A few counts support this clone. The chain is built from TRBV11-2 and TRBJ2-5; TRBD1 might be the D (6 bases). V lost 1 base to trimming and J lost 9 bases, with 18 bases between them. Germline CDR1 and CDR2: SGHAT and FQNNGV. The CDR3 is 15 amino acids. CDR3 protein: CASSLGAGQQGPQYF. In DNA form, the CDR3 reads TGTGCCAGCAGCTTAGGGGCAGGGCAGCAGGGGCCCCAGTACTTC.

The chain combines TRBV9 with TRBJ1-2, with a weak D call TRBD1 (6 bases). V lost 4 bases, J lost 2 bases, and 12 bases lay in between. Germline V gene lookup returns CDR1 SGDLS and CDR2 YYNGEE. The CDR3 runs to 14 residues. The CDR3 spells CASSPGTGNYGYTF. The DNA for the CDR3 is TGTGCCAGCAGCCCAGGCACAGGGAACTATGGCTACACCTTC.